Shown below are 3 T cell receptor beta chains from a single sample sequenced in a study of graft-versus-host responses after intestinal transplantation. Assay used: immunoSEQ multiplex PCR; TCRdb lists only in-frame clones, some missing. The profile shows over 40,000 clones, about 81% of them singletons. No cognate antigen is known for these TCRs. Sample: unstimulated CD4+ T cells sorted from spleen or lymph node cells, taken before transplant. These TCRs come from a human donor who was the organ donor for an intestinal transplant.

This chain uses TRBV7-9 with TRBJ2-3, with TRBD2 matching 9 bases. The CDR3 totals 15 residues. Germline V CDR1 and CDR2: SEHNR, FQNEAQ (reference sequence). Trimming took 0 bases from V and 4 from J; bases not matched to a gene: 2. The CDR3: CASSLAIAGADTQYF. The CDR3 bases are TGTGCCAGCAGCTTAGCTATAGCGGGAGCAGATACGCAGTATTTT.

This clone was observed a handful of times. CDR3 in DNA: TGTGCCAGCTCACCCGGGACAGGGCTCGAGCAGTACTTC. It yields the protein CASSPGTGLEQYF. The chain couples TRBV18 to TRBJ2-7; 9 nucleotides agree with TRBD1. CDR1 KGHSH and CDR2 LQKENI come from the germline V gene. This CDR3 region has 13 residues. Trimming took 3 bases from V and 6 from J; bases not matched to a gene: 3.

The chain links TRBV6-5 to TRBJ1-3, with a tentative D call TRBD1 (5 bases). V was cut by 5 bases and J by 0 bases, with 11 bases left in between. Per germline, CDR1 MNHEY and CDR2 SVGAGI. CDR3 length: 15 residues. In DNA form, the CDR3 reads TGTGCCAGCAGTGCGGGACTGGTCTCTGGAAACACCATATATTTT. Its protein is CASSAGLVSGNTIYF.